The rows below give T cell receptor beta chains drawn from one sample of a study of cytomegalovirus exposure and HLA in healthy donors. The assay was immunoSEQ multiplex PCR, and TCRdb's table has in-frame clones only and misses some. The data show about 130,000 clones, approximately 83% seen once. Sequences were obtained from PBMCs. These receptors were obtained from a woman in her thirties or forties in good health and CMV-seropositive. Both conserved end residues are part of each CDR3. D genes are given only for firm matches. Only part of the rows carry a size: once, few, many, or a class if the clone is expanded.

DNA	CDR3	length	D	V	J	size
TGTGCCTGGGCTTTGGGGCCTGGAAACACCATATATTTT	CAWALGPGNTIYF	13	-	TRBV30	TRBJ1-3	-
TGCGCCAGCAGCACGGGATCCTCTGGAAACACCATATATTTT	CASSTGSSGNTIYF	14	-	TRBV5-1	TRBJ1-3	-
TGCGCCAGCAGCGGTCAGGGCCAGGGTAGCACAGATACGCAGTATTTT	CASSGQGQGSTDTQYF	16	-	TRBV5-1	TRBJ2-3	few
TGCGCCAGCAGCCAAGATCATAGCGGGAGGGCCATAGCAGATACGCAGTATTTT	CASSQDHSGRAIADTQYF	18	TRBD2	TRBV4-1	TRBJ2-3	-
TGCGCCAGCAGCTGGGACAGGATCACAGATACGCAGTATTTT	CASSWDRITDTQYF	14	TRBD1	TRBV5-1	TRBJ2-3	-
TGTGCCACCGGTATCAATCAGCCCCAGCATTTT	CATGINQPQHF	11	-	TRBV28	TRBJ1-5	-
TGTGCCAGCAGCTTAGACGGGACAGGAGAGAATGAGCAGTTCTTC	CASSLDGTGENEQFF	15	TRBD1	TRBV7-6	TRBJ2-1	-
TGCGCCAGCAGCCCCAACGATGCAGGGTCATCATCCGAGCAGTACTTC	CASSPNDAGSSSEQYF	16	-	TRBV4-3	TRBJ2-7	-
TGTGCCAGCAGCTCGACTAGCGGGGGCCCTCTGGATTACAATGAGCAGTTCTTC	CASSSTSGGPLDYNEQFF	18	TRBD2	TRBV7-3	TRBJ2-1	-
TGTGCCAGCAGTTTAGAAGCGGGAGTGTACGAGCAGTACTTC	CASSLEAGVYEQYF	14	TRBD2	TRBV27	TRBJ2-7	-
TGTGCCAGTAGAGGAGGACAGGGCGGTCAGCCCCAGCATTTT	CASRGGQGGQPQHF	14	TRBD1	TRBV19	TRBJ1-5	-
TGCGCCAGCAGCCAAGATAATACGGGCGGGAGGGCTATATCCTACGAGCAGTACTTC	CASSQDNTGGRAISYEQYF	19	TRBD2	TRBV4-1	TRBJ2-7	-
TGTGCCAGTAGTATAGGAGCGGGAGGCGGGGAGCTGTTTTTT	CASSIGAGGGELFF	14	TRBD2	TRBV19	TRBJ2-2	-
TGTGCCAGCAGCTCTAGGGGTTCCTCTGGAAACACCATATATTTT	CASSSRGSSGNTIYF	15	-	TRBV9	TRBJ1-3	-
TGCAGCGTTGTGGGACTAGCGGGAGAGTCGGGTGAGCAGTTCTTC	CSVVGLAGESGEQFF	15	TRBD2	TRBV29-1	TRBJ2-1	-
TGTGCCAGCAGCCCACAAATACAGGGGTACACTGAAGCTTTCTTT	CASSPQIQGYTEAFF	15	TRBD1	TRBV7-2	TRBJ1-1	-
TGTGCCAGCAGCCAAGTGTCCTCCGGACTAGCGGGACAAGAGACCCAGTACTTC	CASSQVSSGLAGQETQYF	18	TRBD2	TRBV14	TRBJ2-5	-
TGTGCCAGCAGCTTAAAGGGGGAGACTACTACAGATACGCAGTATTTT	CASSLKGETTTDTQYF	16	-	TRBV7-3	TRBJ2-3	-
TGTGCCATCAGTGAAGGACAGGACTCTGGAAACACCATATATTTT	CAISEGQDSGNTIYF	15	TRBD1	TRBV10-3	TRBJ1-3	-
TGTGCCAGCAGTCCCGGGACAGGTACAGATACGCAGTATTTT	CASSPGTGTDTQYF	14	TRBD1	TRBV6-4	TRBJ2-3	-
TGTGCCAGCAGTTCCAGGGTCCGGGAAAAACTGTTTTTT	CASSSRVREKLFF	13	-	TRBV27	TRBJ1-4	-
TGTGCCAGTACTCGCGACAGGGAAGGTGAAGCTTTCTTT	CASTRDREGEAFF	13	TRBD1	TRBV19	TRBJ1-1	-
TGTGCCAGCACCGGCGCGGAGCAGTACTTC	CASTGAEQYF	10	-	TRBV28	TRBJ2-5	once
TGTGCCAGCGGCCTGGAGTCCACAGATACGCAGTATTTT	CASGLESTDTQYF	13	-	TRBV2	TRBJ2-3	-
TGCAGCGTTGAAGATCAGGGTCTCGAGCAGTACTTC	CSVEDQGLEQYF	12	-	TRBV29-1	TRBJ2-7	-
TGTGCCATCAGGGACTATACTGAAGCTTTCTTT	CAIRDYTEAFF	11	-	TRBV10-3	TRBJ1-1	once